Presented here are 25 T cell receptor beta chains from one specimen sequenced in a study of cytomegalovirus exposure and HLA in healthy donors. 60 Vbeta and 13 Jbeta primers were used in PCR. The table came from immunoSEQ multiplex PCR; TCRdb's copy has only in-frame clones and leaves some out. Counted here are 200,000 or so clones, less than 85% occurring once; the ten biggest clones make up roughly 0.6%. Material: PBMCs. The source of these receptors is a man younger than 30 in good health and CMV-seronegative.

The chain uses TRBV7-8 and TRBJ2-1; maybe TRBD2 (6 bases). V was trimmed by 5 bases and J by 7 bases, leaving 15 bases between them. The CDR3 is 14 residues long. Germline CDR1 is SGHVS and CDR2 is FQNEAQ. The CDR3 sequence: CASSLYSGGNEQFF. CDR3 nucleotide sequence: TGTGCCAGCAGCCTCTATAGCGGAGGTAATGAGCAGTTCTTC.

The chain carries TRBV5-1 and TRBJ1-2, with a tentative D call TRBD1 (5 bases). The germline gives CDR1 SGHRS, CDR2 YFSETQ. The CDR3 runs 16 residues. V dropped 9 bases and J dropped 2 bases, with 23 bases sitting between them. CDR3 amino acids: CATHLGQGNTNYGYTF. CDR3 sequence (DNA): TGCGCCACCCATCTGGGGCAGGGTAATACGAACTATGGCTACACCTTC.

The CDR3 DNA is TGTGCCAGTCACCCGGACAGGGGAAATGGCTACACCTTC. It encodes CASHPDRGNGYTF. This chain joins TRBV19 and TRBJ1-2; 9 nucleotides align to TRBD1. The junction had 7 bases not matched to a gene; V was cut back by 8 bases and J by 6 bases. The germline V gene has CDR1 LNHDA and CDR2 SQIVND (reference sequence). This CDR3 region has 13 residues.

This chain joins TRBV4-1 and TRBJ1-6; TRBD1 agrees at 7 bases. The junction had 5 bases not matched to a gene; V was cut back by 0 bases and J by 0 bases. Germline V gene sequence: CDR1 MGHRA, CDR2 YSYEKL. CDR3 length equals 18 residues. The CDR3 bases are TGCGCCAGCAGCCAAGAACAGACAGGGAGCTCCTATAATTCACCCCTCCACTTT. Protein product: CASSQEQTGSSYNSPLHF.

The chain carries TRBV28 and TRBJ2-2; possible D gene TRBD1, 5 bases. Per germline, CDR1 MDHEN and CDR2 SYDVKM. CDR3 size: 14 residues. V lost 5 bases and J 7 bases, leaving 14 bases between the germline ends. The CDR3 here is CASSRVGANGELFF. The CDR3 nucleotides are TGTGCCAGCAGTAGGGTAGGGGCGAACGGGGAGCTGTTTTTT.

The rearrangement uses TRBV27 and TRBJ1-2; TRBD1 is a possible D gene (6 bases). There are 14 residues in the CDR3. V lost 6 bases and J 8 bases, leaving 19 bases between the germline ends. CDR1 MNHEY and CDR2 SMNVEV come from the germline V gene (reference sequence). The CDR3 DNA reads TGTGCCAGCAGCCCTCGCACAGGGTTTGTAGGCTACACCTTC. Residues: CASSPRTGFVGYTF.

The V and J genes are TRBV14 and TRBJ2-1, with 11 nucleotides matching TRBD2. The V and J ends lost 1 base and 9 bases, in that order; junction bases with no gene match: 5. The CDR3 contains 15 residues. The V gene's germline CDR1 is SGHDN and CDR2 FVKESK. The CDR3 here is CASSQGGSGRVEQFF. CDR3 bases: TGTGCCAGCAGCCAAGGCGGTAGCGGGAGGGTTGAGCAGTTCTTC.

The chain joins TRBV6-1 to TRBJ1-1; TRBD1 aligns across 9 bases. V lost 11 bases to trimming and J lost 5 bases; unmatched junction nucleotides: 6. Germline lookup yields CDR1 MNHNS and CDR2 SASEGT. CDR3 size: 12 residues. CDR3 residues: CAVTGGWTEAFF. In DNA form, the CDR3 reads TGTGCCGTTACAGGGGGCTGGACTGAAGCTTTCTTT.

The chain carries TRBV5-1 and TRBJ2-7, with TRBD2 identical over 13 bases. The CDR3 has 18 amino acids. The V segment lost 0 bases and the J segment 5 bases; nucleotides outside the gene matches: 11. In germline, CDR1 is SGHRS, CDR2 YFSETQ. The CDR3 region is CASSLEPGLAGTAHEQYF. The CDR3 coding sequence is TGCGCCAGCAGCTTGGAACCGGGACTAGCGGGGACGGCCCACGAGCAGTACTTC.

This rearrangement joins TRBV27 to TRBJ2-3, with 10 bases aligning to TRBD2. This CDR3 region has 16 residues. Trimming removed 6 bases from V and 3 bases from J; junction bases left unmatched: 9. Germline V gene data show CDR1 as MNHEY and CDR2 as SMNVEV (reference sequence). CDR3 residues: CASRIRAGGPTDTQYF. The CDR3 DNA is TGTGCCAGCAGGATTAGAGCGGGAGGGCCGACAGATACGCAGTATTTT.

The gene calls are TRBV5-1 and TRBJ1-6, with a weak D call TRBD1 (5 bases). The germline CDR1 and CDR2 sequences are SGHRS and YFSETQ. Trimming removed 0 bases from V and 5 bases from J, with 9 bases in between. CDR3 size: 15 residues. CDR3 loop: CASSLDRGNNSPLHF. The CDR3 DNA sequence: TGCGCCAGCAGCTTGGATAGGGGAAATAATTCACCCCTCCACTTT.

The CDR3 DNA sequence: TGTGCCAGTAGGGGGACAGAAAACACTGAAGCTTTCTTT. Translated: CASRGTENTEAFF. The chain carries TRBV19 and TRBJ1-1; 7 nucleotides match TRBD1. The CDR3 contains 13 residues. Germline V gene data show CDR1 as LNHDA and CDR2 as SQIVND (reference sequence). Losses at the gene ends were 6 bases for V and 2 bases for J; bases not matched to a gene: 3.

This clone was found once. The chain uses TRBV5-4 and TRBJ2-1; 8 bases fit TRBD2. Germline V CDR1 and CDR2: SGHNT, YYREEE (reference sequence). V was pared by 5 bases and J by 8 bases, with 6 bases of the junction left unmatched. The CDR3 loop spans 13 amino acids. The CDR3 region is CASRPGTRDEQFF. CDR3 bases: TGTGCCAGCAGACCCGGGACTAGGGATGAGCAGTTCTTC. Full variable domain (outside the CDR3, taken from reference TRBV5-4 and TRBJ2-1): ETGVTQSPTHLIKTRGQQVTLRCSSQSGHNTVSWYQQALGQGPQFIFQYYREEENGRGNFPPRFSGLQFPNYSSELNVNALELDDSALYLCASRPGTRDEQFFGPGTRLTVL.

This rearrangement joins TRBV7-3 to TRBJ2-2; the match to TRBD1 covers 8 bases. Germline V lookup: CDR1 SGHTA, CDR2 FQGTGA. The CDR3 has 16 residues. The V segment lost 6 bases and the J segment 2 bases; nucleotides outside the gene matches: 8. The CDR3 protein is CASSPTGQGNTGELFF. The CDR3, as DNA: TGTGCCAGCAGTCCCACCGGACAGGGTAACACCGGGGAGCTGTTTTTT.

This chain uses TRBV30 with TRBJ2-1, with 7 bases fitting TRBD1. The CDR3 is 13 residues long. Germline lookup yields CDR1 GTSNPN and CDR2 SVGIG (reference sequence). Trimming at V came to 8 bases and at J to 7 bases, leaving 11 bases not matched to a gene. CDR3 loop: CALDGTVMNEQFF. As DNA, the CDR3 is TGTGCCCTTGATGGGACAGTCATGAATGAGCAGTTCTTC. Variable domain in full (rest from reference TRBV30 and TRBJ2-1): SQTIHQWPATLVQPVGSPLSLECTVEGTSNPNLYWYRQAAGRGLQLLFYSVGIGQISSEVPQNLSASRPQDRQFILSSKKLLLSDSGFYLCALDGTVMNEQFFGPGTRLTVL.

The table lists this clone with a count of one. The chain uses TRBV4-1 and TRBJ2-1; 9 nucleotides align to TRBD2. V dropped 0 bases and J dropped 0; count of bases not matched to a gene: 12. The length of the CDR3 is 20 residues. Germline assignment: CDR1 MGHRA and CDR2 YSYEKL. Written as DNA, the CDR3 is TGCGCCAGCAGCCAAGATCGGAGTAGCGGGAGTCCCTTCTCCTACAATGAGCAGTTCTTC. Translation gives CASSQDRSSGSPFSYNEQFF.

The chain combines TRBV4-1 with TRBJ2-1; TRBD2 matches at 8 bases. This CDR3 spans 13 amino acids. Germline V CDR1 and CDR2: MGHRA, YSYEKL. J gave up 10 bases and V 4 bases, and 6 bases lay outside the gene matches. CDR3 sequence reads: CASSPTLAGEQFF. In nucleotides, the CDR3 is TGCGCCAGCAGCCCAACTTTAGCGGGAGAGCAGTTCTTC.

The chain uses TRBV6-1 and TRBJ2-7; possible D gene TRBD1, 5 bases. V shed 0 bases and J shed 8 bases, with 11 bases lying between them. Looked up from germline, CDR1 is MNHNS and CDR2 is SASEGT. CDR3 size: 13 residues. The CDR3 loop reads CASSEAPGYQQYF. The CDR3 DNA reads as TGTGCCAGCAGTGAAGCGCCAGGGTACCAGCAGTACTTC.

The chain has TRBV30 and TRBJ1-6; 9 positions match TRBD1. Germline CDR1 reads GTSNPN; CDR2 reads SVGIG (reference sequence). After removal of 2 bases from V and 7 bases from J, the junction contained 3 bases not matched to a gene. The CDR3 runs 14 residues. The CDR3 here is CAWSPGQGNSPLHF. The CDR3 DNA follows: TGTGCCTGGAGTCCGGGACAGGGCAATTCACCCCTCCACTTT.

The rearrangement links TRBV5-1 to TRBJ2-3; the match to TRBD2 covers 10 bases. The CDR3 totals 16 residues. J was trimmed by 3 bases and V by 0 bases; bases with no gene match: 4. In germline, CDR1 is SGHRS, CDR2 YFSETQ. CDR3 sequence (DNA): TGCGCCAGCAGCTTGGGGTCTAGCGGGAGAACAGATACGCAGTATTTT. The encoded protein is CASSLGSSGRTDTQYF.

The rearrangement links TRBV11-1 to TRBJ2-7; 12 nucleotides match TRBD2. Germline V gene data show CDR1 as SGHAT and CDR2 as FQDESV (reference sequence). V was pared by 4 bases and J by 3 bases, with 4 bases of the junction left unmatched. The CDR3 runs 15 residues. The CDR3 DNA reads TGTGCCAGCAGCTCGACTAGCGGGAGTCACTACGAGCAGTACTTC. It codes for CASSSTSGSHYEQYF.

The V call is TRBV19, the J call TRBJ2-2; 8 positions agree with TRBD1. The CDR3 runs 13 residues. Germline V gene lookup returns CDR1 LNHDA and CDR2 SQIVND (reference sequence). The V segment lost 10 bases and the J segment 7 bases; nucleotides outside the gene matches: 8. The DNA for the CDR3 is TGTGCCACCGGACAGGGTCGGAACGGGGAGCTGTTTTTT. This encodes CATGQGRNGELFF.

This clone was seen just once. The rearrangement uses TRBV30 and TRBJ1-5, with a tentative D call TRBD1 (5 bases). Germline assignment: CDR1 GTSNPN and CDR2 SVGIG (reference sequence). This CDR3 region has 16 residues. Trimming took off 3 bases at V and 0 bases at J, with 15 bases between the two ends. CDR3 sequence: CAWSILGVPSNQPQHF. For the CDR3, the DNA is TGTGCCTGGAGCATATTAGGGGTGCCTAGCAATCAGCCCCAGCATTTT. Drawing the rest from reference TRBV30 and TRBJ1-5, the complete variable domain is SQTIHQWPATLVQPVGSPLSLECTVEGTSNPNLYWYRQAAGRGLQLLFYSVGIGQISSEVPQNLSASRPQDRQFILSSKKLLLSDSGFYLCAWSILGVPSNQPQHFGDGTRLSIL.

The chain combines TRBV6-1 with TRBJ2-1, with D possibly matching TRBD1 (5 bases). The length of the CDR3 is 13 residues. V lost 1 base and J 5 bases, leaving 6 bases between the germline ends. Germline loops: CDR1 MNHNS, CDR2 SASEGT. The CDR3 spells CASSEGGHNEQFF. The DNA of the CDR3 is TGTGCCAGCAGTGAAGGGGGCCACAATGAGCAGTTCTTC.

The chain couples TRBV5-1 to TRBJ2-3; 9 positions match TRBD2. CDR1 and CDR2 from the germline V gene are SGHRS and YFSETQ. This CDR3 comprises 16 residues. J gave up 0 bases and V 3 bases, and 5 bases lay outside the gene matches. CDR3 nucleotide sequence: TGCGCCAGCAGCTGGACGACTAGCGGTAGCACAGATACGCAGTATTTT. Protein product: CASSWTTSGSTDTQYF.